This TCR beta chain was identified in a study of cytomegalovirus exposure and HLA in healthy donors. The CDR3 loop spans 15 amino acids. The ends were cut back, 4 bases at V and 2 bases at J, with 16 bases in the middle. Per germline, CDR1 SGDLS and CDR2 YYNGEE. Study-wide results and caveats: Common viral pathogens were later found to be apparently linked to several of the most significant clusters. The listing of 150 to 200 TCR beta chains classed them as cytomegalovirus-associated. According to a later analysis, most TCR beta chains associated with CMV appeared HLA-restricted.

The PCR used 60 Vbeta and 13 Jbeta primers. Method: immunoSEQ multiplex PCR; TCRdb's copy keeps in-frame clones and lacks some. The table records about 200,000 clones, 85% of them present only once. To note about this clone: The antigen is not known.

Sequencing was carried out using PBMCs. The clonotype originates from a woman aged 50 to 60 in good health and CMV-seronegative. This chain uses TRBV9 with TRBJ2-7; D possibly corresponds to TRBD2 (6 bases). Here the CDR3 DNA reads TGTGCCAGCAGCCCGGAGGAACCGGGAGCCTACGAGCAGTACTTC. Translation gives CASSPEEPGAYEQYF.